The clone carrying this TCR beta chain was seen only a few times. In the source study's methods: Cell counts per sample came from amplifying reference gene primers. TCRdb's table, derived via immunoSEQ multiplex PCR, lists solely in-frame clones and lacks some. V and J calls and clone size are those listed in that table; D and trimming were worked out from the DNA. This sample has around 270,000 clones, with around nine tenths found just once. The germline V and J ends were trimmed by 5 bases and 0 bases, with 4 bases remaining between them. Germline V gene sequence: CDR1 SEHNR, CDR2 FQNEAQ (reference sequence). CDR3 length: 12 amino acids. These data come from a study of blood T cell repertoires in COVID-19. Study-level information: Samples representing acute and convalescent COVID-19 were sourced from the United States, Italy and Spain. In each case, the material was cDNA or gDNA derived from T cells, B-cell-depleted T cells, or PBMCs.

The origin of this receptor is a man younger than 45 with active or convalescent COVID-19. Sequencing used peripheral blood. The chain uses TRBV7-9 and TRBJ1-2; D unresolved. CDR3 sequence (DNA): TGTGCCAGCAGCACTTCTAACTATGGCTACACCTTC. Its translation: CASSTSNYGYTF.